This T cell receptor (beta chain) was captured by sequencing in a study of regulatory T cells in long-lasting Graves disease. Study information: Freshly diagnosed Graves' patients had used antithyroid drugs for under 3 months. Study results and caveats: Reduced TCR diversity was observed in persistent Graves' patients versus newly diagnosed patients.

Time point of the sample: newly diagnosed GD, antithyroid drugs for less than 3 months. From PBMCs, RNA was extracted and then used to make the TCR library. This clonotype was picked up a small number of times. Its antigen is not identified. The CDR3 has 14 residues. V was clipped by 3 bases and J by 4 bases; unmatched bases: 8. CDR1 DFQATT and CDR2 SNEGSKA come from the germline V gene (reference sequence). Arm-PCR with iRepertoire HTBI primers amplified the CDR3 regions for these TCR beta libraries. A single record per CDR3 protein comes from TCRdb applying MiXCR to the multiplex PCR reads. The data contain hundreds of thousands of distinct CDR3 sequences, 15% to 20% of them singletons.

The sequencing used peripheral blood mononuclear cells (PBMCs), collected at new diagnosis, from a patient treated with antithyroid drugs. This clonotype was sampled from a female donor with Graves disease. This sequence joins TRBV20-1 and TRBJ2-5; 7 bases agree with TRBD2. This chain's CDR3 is CSASWRELGETQYF. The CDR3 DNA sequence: TGCAGTGCTAGTTGGCGGGAGTTAGGAGAGACCCAGTACTTC.